The entry below describes one TCR beta chain. The CDR3 has 18 residues. The germline V gene has CDR1 SGHDT and CDR2 YYEEEE. Between the trimmed V and J ends, which lost 3 bases and 1 base, there was a span of 21 bases. This record comes from a study of blood T cells in healthy people across ages. A second roughly 7 to 12 cycle PCR used barcoded and J-beta primers. TCRdb independently ran MiXCR on the 5' RACE reads; one entry per CDR3 protein. The sample lists approximately 1.5 million distinct CDR3 sequences; approximately 39% were seen once. Individuals who donated were healthy Caucasians from Russia aged about 6 to 100.

The V call is TRBV5-6, the J call TRBJ2-3; possible D gene TRBD2, 5 bases. The specimen was blood. The sequence derives from a woman aged 18-29 years in good health. The CDR3 nucleotides read TGTGCCAGCAGCTACGGACTCTCCGGGATTAGCGGCACAGATACGCAGTATTTT. It is translated as CASSYGLSGISGTDTQYF.